A single sample gave rise to the 14 T cell receptor beta chains below, sequenced in a study of cytomegalovirus exposure and HLA in healthy donors. Vbeta (60) and Jbeta (13) primers were used in the PCR. Clones were sequenced by immunoSEQ multiplex PCR, and TCRdb holds only the in-frame ones, with some missing. Among about 160,000 clones listed, 65% to 85% were seen once. Sequenced input: PBMCs. These receptors were obtained from a man aged 55 to 70 in good health and CMV-seronegative.

The chain is built from TRBV11-2 and TRBJ2-4, with 9 bases fitting TRBD2. The CDR3 is 16 residues long. V shed 4 bases and J 8 bases; nucleotides not matched to a gene: 12. Looked up from germline, CDR1 is SGHAT and CDR2 is FQNNGV. CDR3 residues: CASSSGLAPGVDIQYF. The CDR3, as DNA: TGTGCCAGCAGCTCGGGACTAGCCCCTGGGGTGGACATTCAGTACTTC.

This chain connects TRBV5-6 to TRBJ1-1; D possibly corresponds to TRBD1 (6 bases). The CDR3 contains 15 residues. CDR1 and CDR2 (germline): SGHDT, YYEEEE. Trimming cost V 0 bases and J 7 bases, with 16 bases left between them. In nucleotides, the CDR3 is TGTGCCAGCAGCTTGGCCCGAAGGGGGTCTCGTGAAGCTTTCTTT. It translates to CASSLARRGSREAFF.

This clone was seen a few times. The J gene is TRBJ1-2, the V gene TRBV6-5; the match to TRBD1 covers 8 bases. The ends lost 5 bases at V and 5 bases at J; junction bases unmatched: 7. The CDR3 runs 14 residues. Per germline, CDR1 MNHEY and CDR2 SVGAGI. The CDR3: CASSRGQAAYGYTF. The CDR3 DNA reads as TGTGCCAGCAGTAGGGGACAGGCCGCGTATGGCTACACCTTC.

The chain employs TRBV21-1 and TRBJ2-7; the table's D call, TRBD2, was not checked against the DNA. TRBV21-1 is labeled a pseudogene. The CDR3 runs to 16 residues. The CDR3 nucleotides read TGTGCCAGCCGGGGGGTTTGTAGGTCCATTTCGGTCGAGCAGTACTTC. Amino acid sequence: CASRGVCRSISVEQYF.

J is TRBJ1-5 and V is TRBV7-2; 12 bases are shared with TRBD1. V was pared by 5 bases and J by 2 bases, with 7 bases of the junction left unmatched. The CDR3 has 17 amino acids. Germline values: CDR1 SGHTA, CDR2 FQGNSA. The CDR3 is CASSLYGTGGRNQPQHF. CDR3 coding DNA: TGTGCCAGCAGCCTTTATGGGACAGGGGGCCGCAATCAGCCCCAGCATTTT.

This clone was recorded only once. The chain has TRBV12-5 and TRBJ2-1, with a weak D call TRBD2 (6 bases). Trimming removed 5 bases at V and 7 bases at J, with 12 bases between. The CDR3 loop spans 13 amino acids. CDR1 and CDR2 from the germline V gene are LGHNT and FRNRAP. CDR3 sequence: CASGGGLSNEQFF. In nucleotides, the CDR3 is TGTGCTAGTGGTGGGGGACTTTCTAATGAGCAGTTCTTC.

The rearrangement joins TRBV21-1 to TRBJ2-2; the table's D call TRBD2 went unverified against the DNA. TRBV21-1 is described as a pseudogene. The CDR3 consists of 14 residues. The DNA of the CDR3 is TGTGCCAAGGCGGGGGAGACGAACACCGGGGAGCTGTTTTTT. Its translation is CAKAGETNTGELFF.

Turning to this clone: Other DNA sequences from this sample encode an identical CDR3 as well. The V gene is TRBV19, the J gene TRBJ2-2, with a possible D match to TRBD1 (5 bases). From germline, CDR1 is LNHDA and CDR2 SQIVND (reference sequence). The CDR3 has 14 amino acids. V lost 5 bases and J lost 1, with 8 bases in between. DNA of the CDR3: TGTGCCAGTAGTCCAGGGTTGAACACCGGGGAGCTGTTTTTT. Translated, it gives CASSPGLNTGELFF.

This CDR3 reads CASTRSRLAGQETQYF. The DNA of the CDR3 is TGTGCCAGCACCCGATCCCGGCTAGCGGGGCAAGAGACCCAGTACTTC. The chain carries TRBV28 and TRBJ2-5, with 9 nucleotides matching TRBD2. Germline CDR1 reads MDHEN; CDR2 reads SYDVKM. The ends lost 7 bases at V and 2 bases at J; junction bases unmatched: 11. This CDR3 is built from 16 residues.

The chain carries TRBV18 and TRBJ2-7; 10 positions agree with TRBD1. Germline CDR1 and CDR2: KGHSH and LQKENI. CDR3 length equals 14 residues. V gave up 8 bases and J gave up 3 bases; unmatched junction bases: 7. Here the CDR3 DNA reads TGTGCCAGCCAAAGGGGGACAGGGGTCTACGAGCAGTACTTC. This sequence encodes CASQRGTGVYEQYF.

V is TRBV18 and J is TRBJ2-5; possibly TRBD1 for D (6 bases). Between the trimmed V and J ends, which lost 8 bases and 3 bases, there was a span of 10 bases. Germline-derived CDR1 and CDR2 are KGHSH and LQKENI. This CDR3 spans 12 amino acids. For the CDR3, the DNA is TGTGCCAGCACCTGGGACAAAGAGACCCAGTACTTC. This encodes CASTWDKETQYF.

The V call is TRBV5-1, the J call TRBJ2-3; 8 bases are shared with TRBD2. This CDR3 comprises 15 residues. Germline V lookup: CDR1 SGHRS, CDR2 YFSETQ. Trimming took 4 bases from V and 0 from J; bases not matched to a gene: 4. CDR3 amino acids: CASSRQRGSTDTQYF. Written as DNA, the CDR3 is TGCGCCAGCAGCCGGCAGCGGGGGAGCACAGATACGCAGTATTTT.

The chain's CDR3 is CASRRQNYETQYF. DNA of the CDR3: TGTGCCAGCAGACGACAGAATTATGAGACCCAGTACTTC. The chain combines TRBV7-2 with TRBJ2-5; TRBD1 might be the D (5 bases). The V end was cut by 6 bases, the J end by 5 bases, with 13 bases between. CDR3 length: 13 residues. The germline gives CDR1 SGHTA, CDR2 FQGNSA.

The chain recombines TRBV2 with TRBJ2-5, with TRBD2 as a possible D gene (5 bases). The V gene lost 4 bases and the J gene lost 7 bases, with 10 bases spanning the gap. The germline V gene has CDR1 SNHLY and CDR2 FYNNEI. CDR3 length: 12 residues. CDR3 region: CASSGASMTQYF. CDR3 in DNA: TGTGCCAGCAGTGGGGCTAGCATGACCCAGTACTTC.